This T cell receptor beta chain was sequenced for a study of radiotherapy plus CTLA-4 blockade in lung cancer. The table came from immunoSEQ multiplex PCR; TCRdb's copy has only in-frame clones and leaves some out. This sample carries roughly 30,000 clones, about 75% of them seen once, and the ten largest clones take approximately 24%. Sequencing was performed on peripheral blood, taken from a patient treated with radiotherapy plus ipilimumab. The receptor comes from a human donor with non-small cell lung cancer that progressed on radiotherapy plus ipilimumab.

CDR3 in amino acids: CASSFGGQNNSPLHF. CDR3 nucleotide sequence: TGCGCCAGCAGCTTTGGGGGACAGAATAATTCACCCCTCCACTTT. The chain combines TRBV5-1 with TRBJ1-6; TRBD1 matches 7 bases. CDR3 size: 15 residues. Germline trimming cut 2 bases from V and 5 bases from J; bases unmatched to any gene: 4. CDR1 and CDR2 (germline): SGHRS, YFSETQ.